A few counts support the clone carrying this T cell receptor beta chain. Reverse transcribed after extraction, RNA yielded cDNA as the sequencing template. Assay: immunoSEQ multiplex PCR; the TCRdb copy retains only in-frame clones and omits some. Here the sample spans more than 150,000 clones, around 60% being singletons. These data come from a study of CD8+ T cells in alopecia areata. V lost 3 bases, J lost 7 bases, and 6 bases stayed unmatched. The CDR3 length is 15 residues. Germline CDR1 is SGDLS and CDR2 is YYNGEE. This clonotype was sampled from a human donor with alopecia areata. The specimen comprised CD4+ T cells sorted from blood, sampled at week 0. The chain recombines TRBV9 with TRBJ2-3; 12 bases are shared with TRBD2. The CDR3 sequence is CASSASGGAVNTQYF. The CDR3 nucleotides read TGTGCCAGCAGCGCTAGCGGGGGGGCCGTAAATACGCAGTATTTT.